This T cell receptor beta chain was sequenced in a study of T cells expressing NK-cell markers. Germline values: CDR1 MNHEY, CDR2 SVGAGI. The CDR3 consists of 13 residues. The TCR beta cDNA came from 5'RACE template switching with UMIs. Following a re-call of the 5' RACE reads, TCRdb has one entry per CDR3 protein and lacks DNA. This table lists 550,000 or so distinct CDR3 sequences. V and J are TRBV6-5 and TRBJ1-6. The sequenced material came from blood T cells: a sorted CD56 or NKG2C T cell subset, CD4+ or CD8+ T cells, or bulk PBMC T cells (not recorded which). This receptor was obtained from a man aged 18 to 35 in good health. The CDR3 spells CASSPREASPLHF.